The entry below describes one T cell receptor beta chain. No cognate antigen has been identified for it. No base quality values were provided; no much bigger clone lies one nucleotide off. These data are taken from a study of T cell changes during pregnancy in multiple sclerosis (dated by TCRdb to the late 2010s). With regard to the full study: In women with multiple sclerosis, the researchers looked at how the T cell repertoire shifted as pregnancy progressed.

Receptor libraries were prepared by the immunoSEQ multiplex PCR assay. Held by TCRdb, this immuneACCESS table contains in-frame sequences only and omits some clones. Under half of the omission traces to an unresolved V gene where checked; the cause of the rest is unknown. For this sample there are 70,000 to 95,000 clones; roughly 93% appear just once. The biggest ten clones account for over 3.5% of the sample. The CDR3 starts with the cysteine, ends with the phenylalanine, and has 11 residues. The only DNA kept is the CDR3, 33 bases in frame from the first base. Looking up the germline V gene (reference sequence) yields CDR1 GTSNPN and CDR2 SVGIG. V was cut back by 3 bases and J by 3 bases, leaving a gap of 5 bases between them.

This sequence originates from a female donor with multiple sclerosis, enrolled in a pregnancy study. Recombination joined TRBV30 with TRBJ1-1; the D gene is perhaps TRBD1, on 5 matching bases. Sample: peripheral blood, taken in the first trimester of pregnancy. The nucleotide sequence reads as follows: TGTGCCTGGAGGGGGCACACTGAAGCTTTCTTT. It translates to CAWRGHTEAFF.